A selection of T cell receptor beta chains follows, all from one sample in a study of blood T cells in healthy people across ages. TCRdb reprocessed the 5' RACE reads via MiXCR and lists one record per CDR3 protein. The sample lists roughly 2 million distinct CDR3 sequences, around half occurring once. Sequenced material: blood. The receptors stem from a woman in her 40s in good health. The CDR3 runs from the conserved cysteine through the conserved F or W. A D gene is named only where the DNA matches it firmly. The size field is filled for only some rows; it gives once, few, many or a size class.

abundance	v_gene	j_gene	d_gene	CDR3nt	CDR3aa
few	TRBV12-5	TRBJ2-1	TRBD1	TGTGCTAGTGGTTTGGTACTGGGGACAGGGGGCGGTGAGCAGTTCTTC	CASGLVLGTGGGEQFF
-	TRBV13	TRBJ2-7	TRBD1	TGTGCCAGCAGCTTAGGCCGTGGACAGGCCTACGAGCAGTACTTC	CASSLGRGQAYEQYF
few	TRBV12-3/TRBV12-4	TRBJ2-3	TRBD1	TGTGCCAGCGTGACAGGGTTAAGGACAGATACGCAGTATTTT	CASVTGLRTDTQYF
-	TRBV7-9	TRBJ2-5	TRBD1	TGTGCCAGCAGCCACGCGACAGGGGGCCGGGAGACCCAGTACTTC	CASSHATGGRETQYF
few	TRBV27	TRBJ2-7	-	TGTGCCAGCAGTTTATCAGGGTTCCCCTACGAGCAGTACTTC	CASSLSGFPYEQYF
-	TRBV7-7	TRBJ1-1	TRBD1	TGTGCTAGCAGCTTACTATCGGGACAGCAGAACACTGAAGCTTTCTTT	CASSLLSGQQNTEAFF
once	TRBV4-3	TRBJ2-5	-	TGCGCCAGCAGCCAAGACCCGGGGCGCCTAGAGACCCAGTACTTC	CASSQDPGRLETQYF
-	TRBV7-9	TRBJ2-2	TRBD2	TGTGCCAGCAGCCTCCTAGCGGGGGGCCCCGGGGAGCTGTTTTTT	CASSLLAGGPGELFF
few	TRBV18	TRBJ2-7	TRBD1	TGTGCCAGCTCACCACAGGGACAGGGCGACGAGCAGTACTTC	CASSPQGQGDEQYF
few	TRBV7-9	TRBJ2-3	TRBD2	TGTGCCAGCAGCTCGAGACTAGCGGGGGGGCAAGATACGCAGTATTTT	CASSSRLAGGQDTQYF
-	TRBV20-1	TRBJ2-5	-	TGCAGTGCTAGCCCCTCGGACCGGCAACCGTACTTC	CSASPSDRQPYF
-	TRBV7-2	TRBJ2-5	-	TGTGCCAGCAGCTCGTCAGGGATGGAGACCCAGTACTTC	CASSSSGMETQYF
-	TRBV24-1	TRBJ1-4	-	TGTGCCACCAGTGGGGACATAGGTGAAAAACTGTTTTTT	CATSGDIGEKLFF
-	TRBV7-9	TRBJ1-1	-	TGTGCCAGCAGCTCGAGGCCACAGGACACTGAAGCTTTCTTT	CASSSRPQDTEAFF
few	TRBV6-5	TRBJ2-1	-	TGTGCCAGCAGTTACTCTTCCAGTCGTCTGTCCAGTGAGCAGTTCTTC	CASSYSSSRLSSEQFF
-	TRBV20-1	TRBJ2-7	TRBD2	TGCAGTGCCTGGGGACTAGCGGGGGGAAGCTCCTACGAGCAGTACTTC	CSAWGLAGGSSYEQYF
few	TRBV2	TRBJ2-5	-	TGTGCCAGCTTACAGGGCGGAGAGACCCAGTACTTC	CASLQGGETQYF
-	TRBV7-9	TRBJ1-6	-	TGTGCCAGCAGCTTATCGGGGCTAGGGGCTTATAATTCACCCCTCCACTTT	CASSLSGLGAYNSPLHF
-	TRBV6-2/TRBV6-3	TRBJ2-1	-	TGTGCCAGCAGTTATCTTCGCGGGACCTACAATGAGCAGTTCTTC	CASSYLRGTYNEQFF
-	TRBV5-1	TRBJ1-2	-	TGCGCCAGCAGCTTGGCCGGGAACAGGGAGGGCTGCACCTTC	CASSLAGNREGCTF
-	TRBV7-2	TRBJ1-6	-	TGTGCCACATCCGGGGGTGGAACGGTGGGATCACCCCTCCACTTT	CATSGGGTVGSPLHF
-	TRBV4-3	TRBJ2-3	TRBD2	TGCGCCAGCAGCCAAGACACCGGACTAGCGGGGGCAGATACGCAGTATTTT	CASSQDTGLAGADTQYF
-	TRBV5-6	TRBJ2-7	-	TGTGCCAGCAGCTTGAGGGGAATGAACGAGCAGTACTTC	CASSLRGMNEQYF
few	TRBV6-5	TRBJ1-5	TRBD1	TGTGCCAGCAGTTACTCCTCAGTAGGGGGCCCGGCGAATCAGCCCCAGCATTTT	CASSYSSVGGPANQPQHF
-	TRBV7-2	TRBJ2-1	TRBD2	TGTGCCAGCAGTTCGACTAGCGGGGGGCCCAGAGAGCAGTTCTTC	CASSSTSGGPREQFF
few	TRBV10-3	TRBJ2-3	-	TGTGCCATCAGTGGAAGGACACAGGGACGGCCAGCTACGCAGTATTTT	CAISGRTQGRPATQYF
-	TRBV6-2/TRBV6-3	TRBJ2-5	TRBD2	TGTGCCAGCGAGACCGCCCGGAGTAGCGGGGTAGAGACCCAGTACTTC	CASETARSSGVETQYF
-	TRBV5-1	TRBJ1-2	-	TGCGCCAGCAGCTGGGCAGGCCATTCGGACGGCTACACCTTC	CASSWAGHSDGYTF
-	TRBV27	TRBJ2-5	-	TGTGCCAGCAGTTTAATCAGCAGGCTAGGCGAGACCCAGTACTTC	CASSLISRLGETQYF
few	TRBV5-1	TRBJ2-5	-	TGCGCCAGCAGGTACTCCCCAGGGTCTAACCAAGAGACCCAGTACTTC	CASRYSPGSNQETQYF
-	TRBV4-1	TRBJ2-1	TRBD2	TGCGCCAGCAGCCAAGGCATAACTAGCGGGGGGGCGAAAAATGAGCAGTTCTTC	CASSQGITSGGAKNEQFF
-	TRBV7-8	TRBJ2-1	TRBD1	TGTGCCAGCAGCTTAAGGAAGGGACAGGGGTCTGAGCAGTTCTTC	CASSLRKGQGSEQFF
-	TRBV6-6	TRBJ2-5	-	TGTGCCAGCATGTGGGCTGGAGAGACCCAGTACTTC	CASMWAGETQYF
few	TRBV7-2	TRBJ2-1	TRBD1	TGTGCCAGCAGCTTACGAATTGGAGGACAGGCCAATGAGCAGTTCTTC	CASSLRIGGQANEQFF
few	TRBV4-2	TRBJ2-1	TRBD2	TGTGCCAGCAGCCGGGCTAGCGGGGGGGCGGAGAATGAGCAGTTCTTC	CASSRASGGAENEQFF
-	TRBV5-1	TRBJ2-1	-	TGCGCCAGCAGCGAGAACGTATTACACAATGAGCAGTTCTTC	CASSENVLHNEQFF
-	TRBV6-6	TRBJ2-3	TRBD2	TGTGCCAGCAGTTACAAGCGGGGGGGTTCCACAGATACGCAGTATTTT	CASSYKRGGSTDTQYF
-	TRBV7-9	TRBJ2-3	TRBD1	TGTGCCAGCAGCCCAAAGACAGGGGGCGACGAAGATATGCAGTATTTT	CASSPKTGGDEDMQYF
-	TRBV6-2/TRBV6-3	TRBJ2-3	TRBD1	TGTGCCAGCAGTCGGGACAGAATCACAGATACGCAGTATTTT	CASSRDRITDTQYF
-	TRBV5-8	TRBJ2-5	-	TGTGCCAGCAGCCGGGACTTCACTCTGGGACAAGAGACCCAGTACTTC	CASSRDFTLGQETQYF
few	TRBV29-1	TRBJ2-5	-	TGCAGCGTTTGGCACAGGGTTGTAGTTGGGAAAGAGACCCAGTACTTC	CSVWHRVVVGKETQYF
-	TRBV27	TRBJ1-2	-	TGTGCCAGCAGTTTATATGGGGAGGAGGACTATGGCTACACCTTC	CASSLYGEEDYGYTF
-	TRBV11-2	TRBJ2-1	TRBD2	TGTGCCAGCAGCCCACCAGCGGGGGGGCCGTATGAGCAGTTCTTC	CASSPPAGGPYEQFF
-	TRBV5-1	TRBJ2-1	-	TGCGCCAGCAGCCCATCAAACGGTAGGAATGAGCAGTTCTTC	CASSPSNGRNEQFF